One sample yielded the 29 T cell receptor beta chains listed below, sequenced in a study of low-dose radiotherapy and immunotherapy resistance in tumors. TRAV- and TRBV-specific primers, spanning alpha and beta chains, primed first-strand cDNA. TCR amplification involved about 20 PCR cycles with a constant-region primer and V-primer adapter. One entry per CDR3 protein results from TCRdb running MiXCR on the reads. The sample includes around 80,000 distinct CDR3 sequences, approximately 17% of them seen just once. The sample's time point: before trial treatment. The sequenced sample was PBMCs, obtained before treatment. The receptors originated from a male donor with prostate cancer.

This clonotype was counted many times. This chain uses TRBV27 with TRBJ1-1; possibly TRBD1 for D (5 bases). V was pared by 8 bases and J by 3 bases, with 13 bases between. This CDR3 spans 13 amino acids. Germline V gives CDR1 MNHEY, CDR2 SMNVEV (reference sequence). The CDR3 spells CASPRGGYTEAFF. The DNA of the CDR3 is TGTGCCAGCCCGAGGGGAGGGTACACTGAAGCTTTCTTT.

This clonotype was counted ten times or more. This chain's CDR3 is CAISESGGNQPQHF. CDR3 bases: TGTGCCATCAGTGAGTCGGGGGGAAATCAGCCCCAGCATTTT. The gene calls are TRBV10-3 and TRBJ1-5, with a weak D call TRBD1 (5 bases). The ends were cut back, 0 bases at V and 4 bases at J, with 7 bases in the middle. This CDR3 has 14 amino acids. The germline gives CDR1 ENHRY, CDR2 SYGVKD.

This clonotype occurred many times. V usage is TRBV20-1 and J usage is TRBJ2-1, with 8 bases lining up with TRBD2. The CDR3 has 16 residues. CDR1 and CDR2 from the germline V gene are DFQATT and SNEGSKA (reference sequence). V lost 4 bases and J lost 1; bases outside the gene matches: 9. The CDR3 DNA reads TGCAGTGCTACTACCCCTAGCGGGCGGTCCTACAATGAGCAGTTCTTC. It is translated as CSATTPSGRSYNEQFF.

This clonotype was observed many times. The rearrangement uses TRBV6-2 or TRBV6-3 and TRBJ2-3, with a possible D match to TRBD2 (6 bases). The CDR3 is 15 amino acids. V lost 4 bases and J 0 bases, leaving 11 bases between the germline ends. Germline V gene data show CDR1 as MNHEY and CDR2 as SVGEGT. In nucleotides, the CDR3 is TGTGCCAGCAGTTGGGCGGGGAGAAGCACAGATACGCAGTATTTT. It codes for CASSWAGRSTDTQYF.

Many counts were recorded for this clonotype. The V gene is TRBV20-1, the J gene TRBJ2-7; the D gene is possibly TRBD2 (6 bases). V was shortened by 3 bases and J by 2 bases, with 14 bases between the two germline ends. This CDR3 is built from 14 residues. In germline, CDR1 is DFQATT, CDR2 SNEGSKA (reference sequence). The CDR3 spells CSASPGTGTYEQYF. CDR3 in DNA: TGCAGTGCTAGTCCGGGGACTGGGACCTACGAGCAGTACTTC.

The genes are TRBV5-1 and TRBJ2-2, with TRBD1 as a possible D gene (6 bases). V dropped 7 bases and J dropped 0 bases, with 16 bases sitting between them. This CDR3 is built from 16 residues. Germline V gene lookup returns CDR1 SGHRS and CDR2 YFSETQ. The CDR3 sequence: CASRLQGQSNTGELFF. The DNA of the CDR3 is TGCGCCAGCCGCCTACAAGGACAGTCGAACACCGGGGAGCTGTTTTTT.

In its sample, this clonotype was seen many times. The chain has TRBV4-1 and TRBJ1-5; D unresolved. CDR1 and CDR2 from the germline V gene are MGHRA and YSYEKL. V lost 0 bases, J lost 1 base, and 7 bases lay in between. The length of the CDR3 is 15 residues. This CDR3 is CASSQEWKSNQPQHF. CDR3 in DNA: TGCGCCAGCAGCCAAGAGTGGAAAAGCAATCAGCCCCAGCATTTT.

This clonotype occurred many times. This chain connects TRBV28 to TRBJ2-7; D may be TRBD1 (6 bases). Germline V gene lookup returns CDR1 MDHEN and CDR2 SYDVKM. The V end was cut by 5 bases, the J end by 7 bases, with 18 bases between. There are 14 residues in the CDR3. This CDR3 reads CASSPPTGLWEQYF. The DNA for the CDR3 is TGTGCCAGCAGTCCCCCGACAGGTCTCTGGGAGCAGTACTTC.

The sample holds many counts of this clonotype. This chain links TRBV4-3 with TRBJ1-2, with 8 bases that match TRBD1. The CDR3 consists of 15 residues. Germline V CDR1 and CDR2: LGHNA, YSLEER. The J segment lost 4 bases and the V segment lost 0 bases, leaving 4 bases of the junction unmatched. The CDR3 loop reads CASSQDRTGGYGYTF. The DNA for the CDR3 is TGCGCCAGCAGCCAAGATCGAACAGGGGGCTATGGCTACACCTTC.

This clonotype was seen ten or more times. The chain links TRBV29-1 to TRBJ2-1; no firm D call. The V end lost 3 bases, the J end lost 4 bases, and 10 bases lay between the germline ends. CDR1 is SQVTM, CDR2 ANQGSEA, per germline. The CDR3 covers 13 residues. CDR3 amino acids: CSVDLTAYNEQFF. The CDR3 bases are TGCAGCGTTGATCTAACAGCGTACAATGAGCAGTTCTTC.

This clonotype was counted ten times or more. This chain uses TRBV5-4 with TRBJ2-1; 9 positions match TRBD1. Germline CDR1 reads SGHNT; CDR2 reads YYREEE (reference sequence). The junction had 7 bases not matched to a gene; V was cut back by 4 bases and J by 2 bases. The CDR3 has 16 residues. The CDR3 sequence: CASSGSGTGTYNEQFF. In nucleotides, the CDR3 is TGTGCCAGCAGCGGTTCCGGGACAGGGACCTACAATGAGCAGTTCTTC.

In this sample, this clonotype turned up many times. The rearrangement joins TRBV7-9 to TRBJ2-7; 8 positions match TRBD1. After removal of 1 base from V and 3 bases from J, the junction contained 8 bases not matched to a gene. The CDR3 extends over 16 amino acids. CDR1 is SEHNR, CDR2 FQNEAQ, per germline (reference sequence). The CDR3 DNA reads as TGTGCCAGCAGCTTAGGACCGGACAGGGCCCTCTACGAGCAGTACTTC. Protein sequence: CASSLGPDRALYEQYF.

The sample holds many counts of this clonotype. The rearrangement uses TRBV15 and TRBJ2-7; 10 bases are a match to TRBD1. The CDR3 runs to 15 residues. Germline V CDR1 and CDR2: LNHNV, YYDKDF (reference sequence). V lost 1 base to trimming and J lost 7 bases; unmatched junction nucleotides: 7. CDR3 bases: TGTGCCACCAGCAGAGCGCGGACAGGGGGGGGGGAGCAGTACTTC. Amino acids: CATSRARTGGGEQYF.

This clonotype was detected many times. The V call is TRBV6-1, the J call TRBJ2-1; D not certain. The germline V and J ends were trimmed by 8 bases and 9 bases, with 14 bases remaining between them. Germline-derived CDR1 and CDR2 are MNHNS and SASEGT. CDR3 length: 12 residues. The CDR3 DNA reads as TGTGCCAGCGACCACAAGTTCGGTGAGCAGTTCTTC. This sequence encodes CASDHKFGEQFF.

This clonotype was seen many times. The chain is built from TRBV20-1 and TRBJ2-3; 8 bases map to TRBD2. V shed 5 bases, J shed 4 bases, and the junction held 8 bases outside the gene matches. CDR1 DFQATT and CDR2 SNEGSKA come from the germline V gene (reference sequence). The CDR3 contains 14 residues. The CDR3 loop is CSAPSPGGADTQYF. The CDR3 DNA follows: TGCAGTGCTCCCTCGCCGGGGGGGGCAGATACGCAGTATTTT.

There are many counts of this clonotype. V is TRBV28 and J is TRBJ1-5; D unresolved. The CDR3 extends over 12 amino acids. With 3 bases removed from V and 7 bases from J, the gap between germline ends came to 7 bases. From germline, CDR1 is MDHEN and CDR2 SYDVKM. In DNA form, the CDR3 reads TGTGCCAGCAGTTTCTCGGTACAGCCCCAGCATTTT. It encodes CASSFSVQPQHF.

As regards this clonotype: This likely reflects a read error, since a far larger clone is one base away. The V gene is TRBV13, the J gene TRBJ2-2; D might be TRBD1 (6 bases). Trimming cost V 0 bases and J 14 bases, with 10 bases left between them. CDR3 length: 12 residues. Germline CDR1 is PRHDT and CDR2 is FYEKMQ (reference sequence). CDR3 residues: CASSLGQGLLFF. In DNA, the CDR3 is TGTGCCAGCAGCTTAGGACAGGGTCTACTGTTTTTT.

This clonotype has at least ten counts. The chain recombines TRBV12-3 or TRBV12-4 with TRBJ1-1; D not resolved. Trimming left V 3 bases short and J 0 bases short, with 8 bases between. This CDR3 is 14 amino acids long. DNA for the CDR3: TGTGCCAGCAGTTTTCTCCTTTTGAACACTGAAGCTTTCTTT. This encodes CASSFLLLNTEAFF.

This clonotype was recorded at least ten times. The chain carries TRBV5-1 and TRBJ1-4; no reliable D call. The ends were cut back, 1 base at V and 8 bases at J, with 18 bases in the middle. From germline, CDR1 is SGHRS and CDR2 YFSETQ. CDR3 length: 16 amino acids. The CDR3 bases are TGCGCCAGCAGCTTGCGATCCCCTCCCGACGGCGAAAAACTGTTTTTT. Its protein product is CASSLRSPPDGEKLFF.

This clonotype was counted many times. The rearrangement uses TRBV6-1 and TRBJ2-5; 10 nucleotides line up with TRBD2. CDR3 size: 15 residues. The ends lost 6 bases at V and 2 bases at J; junction bases unmatched: 6. CDR1 MNHNS and CDR2 SASEGT come from the germline V gene. The CDR3 is CASSFTSGVQETQYF. The CDR3 DNA reads TGTGCCAGCAGCTTTACTAGCGGGGTACAAGAGACCCAGTACTTC.

The chain combines TRBV10-2 with TRBJ2-1; the match to TRBD2 covers 13 bases. J gave up 4 bases and V 4 bases, and 4 bases lay outside the gene matches. The CDR3 is 16 residues long. Per the germline V gene, CDR1 is WSHSY and CDR2 is SAAADI. The CDR3 region has the DNA TGCGCCAGCAGTGCGTGGACTAGCGGGAGTTACAATGAGCAGTTCTTC. Translated: CASSAWTSGSYNEQFF.

Notes on this clonotype: A far larger clone is just one base off, so this is likely a read error. J is TRBJ2-1 and V is TRBV13; TRBD1 agrees at 7 bases. CDR1 is PRHDT, CDR2 FYEKMQ, per germline (reference sequence). This CDR3 region has 14 residues. The junction had 8 bases not matched to a gene; V was cut back by 5 bases and J by 7 bases. DNA of the CDR3: TGTGCCAGCAGCGGCGCTAGCAGGGGGAATGAGCAGTTCTTC. Residues: CASSGASRGNEQFF.

This clonotype was observed many times. This chain links TRBV19 with TRBJ2-1, with D perhaps TRBD1 (5 bases). There are 12 residues in the CDR3. V was shortened by 3 bases and J by 12 bases, with 12 bases between the two germline ends. Germline loops: CDR1 LNHDA, CDR2 SQIVND (reference sequence). In DNA, the CDR3 is TGTGCCAGTAGTATGGGTAGGGGCGGGCAGTTCTTC. Protein sequence: CASSMGRGGQFF. Supplemented by reference TRBV19 and TRBJ2-1, the full variable domain reads DGGITQSPKYLFRKEGQNVTLSCEQNLNHDAMYWYRQDPGQGLRLIYYSQIVNDFQKGDIAEGYSVSREKKESFPLTVTSAQKNPTAFYLCASSMGRGGQFFGPGTRLTVL.

This clonotype was recorded at least ten times. In nucleotides, the CDR3 is TGTGCCAGCAGTGGACGCTATGGCTACACCTTC. It specifies CASSGRYGYTF. The V and J genes are TRBV12-3 or TRBV12-4 and TRBJ1-2; D is uncertain. The CDR3 is 11 amino acids. V lost 5 bases and J lost 4, with 5 bases in between.

Ten or more counts support this clonotype. The chain is built from TRBV6-5 and TRBJ2-5; D gene uncertain. The germline V gene has CDR1 MNHEY and CDR2 SVGAGI. Trimming pared 0 bases from V and 1 base from J, leaving 9 bases between. The CDR3 spans 15 residues. The CDR3 here is CASSYSSRSQETQYF. The CDR3 coding sequence is TGTGCCAGCAGTTACTCGTCAAGATCCCAAGAGACCCAGTACTTC.

To note about this clonotype: A much larger clone sits a single nucleotide away, making a read error possible. This chain connects TRBV30 to TRBJ2-5, with D unresolved. This CDR3 comprises 13 residues. Deletions cut 0 bases from V and 11 bases from J, with 16 bases between. The V gene's germline CDR1 is GTSNPN and CDR2 SVGIG (reference sequence). CDR3 nucleotide sequence: TGTGCCTGGAGTGTTTCCAGATACAATGAGCAGTACTTC. As protein: CAWSVSRYNEQYF.

This clonotype was found many times. This chain uses TRBV5-1 with TRBJ1-6; the match to TRBD1 covers 10 bases. V shed 1 base and J 9 bases; nucleotides not matched to a gene: 7. Looked up from germline, CDR1 is SGHRS and CDR2 is YFSETQ. The CDR3 is made up of 16 amino acids. CDR3 sequence reads: CASSLTQDRGGSPLHF. Here the CDR3 DNA reads TGCGCCAGCAGCTTGACCCAGGACAGGGGGGGTTCACCCCTCCACTTT.

This clonotype occurred many times. This chain uses TRBV19 with TRBJ2-1; D might be TRBD1 (6 bases). Looked up from germline, CDR1 is LNHDA and CDR2 is SQIVND (reference sequence). The V and J ends lost 3 bases and 8 bases respectively, with 17 bases between them. There are 15 residues in the CDR3. The CDR3 DNA is TGTGCCAGTAGTATTAGGGGGAACACTGGAGATGAGCAGTTCTTC. It encodes CASSIRGNTGDEQFF.

The chain carries TRBV28 and TRBJ2-3; tentatively, D is TRBD1 or TRBD2 (6 bases each). This CDR3 has 15 amino acids. Germline lookup yields CDR1 MDHEN and CDR2 SYDVKM. V lost 9 bases and J 0 bases, leaving 16 bases between the germline ends. In DNA, the CDR3 is TGTGCCAGTGCTATCAGGGGACTGAGCACAGATACGCAGTATTTT. It specifies CASAIRGLSTDTQYF.